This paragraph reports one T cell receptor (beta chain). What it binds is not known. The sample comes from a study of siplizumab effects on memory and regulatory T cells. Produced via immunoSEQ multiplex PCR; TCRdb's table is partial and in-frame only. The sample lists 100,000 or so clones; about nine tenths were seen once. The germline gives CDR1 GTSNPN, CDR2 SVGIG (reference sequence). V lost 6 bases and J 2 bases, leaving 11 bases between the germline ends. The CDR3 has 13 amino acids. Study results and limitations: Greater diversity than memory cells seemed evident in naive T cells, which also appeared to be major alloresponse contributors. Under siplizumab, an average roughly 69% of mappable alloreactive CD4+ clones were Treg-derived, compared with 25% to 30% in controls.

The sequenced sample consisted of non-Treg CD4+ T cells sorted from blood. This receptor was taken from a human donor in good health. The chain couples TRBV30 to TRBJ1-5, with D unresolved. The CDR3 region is CACSPWGNQPQHF. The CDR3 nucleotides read TGTGCCTGCAGCCCGTGGGGCAATCAGCCCCAGCATTTT.